The rows below give T cell receptor beta chains drawn from one sample of a study of shared clonotypes between healthy human individuals. Repertoires were generated with immunoSEQ multiplex PCR, while TCRdb's copy carries only in-frame clones and drops some. The data contain some 1,100,000 clones, around 82% of them singletons. Material: memory CD4+ T cells from PBMCs. All receptors derive from a man aged 18 to 29 in good health. Some clones in this sample may be carry-over from other donors' samples. CDR3s include the opening cysteine and the closing phenylalanine or tryptophan. D genes are given only for firm matches. The size field is filled for only some rows; it gives once, few, many or a size class.

NA	TRBV2	TRBJ2-5	NA	CASRGDGGMEETQYF	TGTGCCAGCAGGGGGGATGGGGGGATGGAAGAGACCCAGTACTTC
TRBD2	TRBV5-1	TRBJ2-7	NA	CASSLASTGGPVYEQYF	TGCGCCAGCAGCTTGGCCTCAACGGGAGGGCCGGTATACGAGCAGTACTTC
TRBD1	TRBV28	TRBJ1-6	NA	CASRGQGEGNSPLHF	TGTGCCAGCAGGGGACAGGGGGAGGGTAATTCACCCCTCCACTTT
NA	TRBV9	TRBJ1-1	NA	CASSVEMGSEAFF	TGTGCCAGCAGCGTAGAGATGGGGTCTGAAGCTTTCTTT
NA	TRBV7-9	TRBJ1-1	NA	CASSLYRGRGTEAFF	TGTGCCAGCAGCTTGTACCGGGGCAGGGGCACTGAAGCTTTCTTT
TRBD1	TRBV4-2	TRBJ2-3	NA	CASSQELGQEITDTQYF	TGTGCCAGCAGCCAAGAACTGGGACAGGAGATAACAGATACGCAGTATTTT
NA	TRBV28	TRBJ1-2	NA	CASSFGGHYGYTF	TGTGCCAGCAGTTTTGGGGGTCACTATGGCTACACCTTC
NA	TRBV27	TRBJ2-1	few	CASRRAWGEQFF	TGTGCCAGCAGGCGCGCTTGGGGTGAGCAGTTCTTC
NA	TRBV7-9	TRBJ1-2	NA	CASSLGQEERSGYTF	TGTGCCAGCAGCTTAGGGCAGGAAGAAAGAAGCGGCTACACCTTC
TRBD1	TRBV11-2	TRBJ1-1	NA	CASSLWDSGAFF	TGTGCCAGCAGCTTATGGGACAGCGGGGCTTTCTTT
TRBD2	TRBV29-1	TRBJ2-1	NA	CSVSPRLAGTGEQFF	TGCAGCGTTTCCCCAAGACTAGCGGGAACGGGTGAGCAGTTCTTC
TRBD2	TRBV19	TRBJ2-7	NA	CASSSTSGIEQYF	TGTGCCAGTAGTTCGACTAGCGGGATTGAGCAGTACTTC
NA	TRBV7-2	TRBJ1-1	few	CASSLVGWGTEAFF	TGTGCCAGCAGCTTAGTTGGCTGGGGTACTGAAGCTTTCTTT
TRBD1	TRBV2	TRBJ2-7	NA	CASRKGTGAAYEQYF	TGTGCCAGCAGGAAGGGGACAGGGGCGGCCTACGAGCAGTACTTC
NA	TRBV11-1	TRBJ2-2	NA	CASSSPTGSRNTGELFF	TGTGCCAGCAGCTCACCTACCGGGAGCCGGAACACCGGGGAGCTGTTTTTT
NA	TRBV5-1	TRBJ2-2	NA	CASSLPNGNTGELFF	TGCGCCAGCAGCCTCCCAAACGGGAACACCGGGGAGCTGTTTTTT
NA	TRBV9	TRBJ2-3	NA	CASSVGGRGTDTQYF	TGTGCCAGCAGCGTAGGAGGACGTGGCACAGATACGCAGTATTTT
NA	TRBV5-1	TRBJ1-4	NA	CASSLGQYEKLFF	TGCGCCAGCAGCTTGGGGCAATATGAAAAACTGTTTTTT
NA	TRBV7-2	TRBJ2-1	NA	CASSLDSYNEQFF	TGTGCCAGCAGCCTAGACAGCTACAATGAGCAGTTCTTC